These 3 T cell receptor beta chains were all obtained from the same sample, sequenced in a study of control samples from healthy donors and cancer patients. Sequenced by immunoSEQ multiplex PCR; TCRdb stores in-frame clones only, minus some. The sample shows approximately 45,000 clones, 80% to 95% of them seen only once. Sequencing input: PBMCs. The receptors here all came from a woman in her 40s with head and neck cancer.

The chain carries TRBV11-3 and TRBJ2-1; 8 bases are a match to TRBD2. The CDR3 consists of 14 residues. CDR1 is SGHNT and CDR2 is YENEEA in the germline V gene. Losses at the gene ends were 1 base for V and 5 bases for J; bases not matched to a gene: 1. Here the CDR3 DNA reads TGTGCCAGCAGCTTAGCGGGACTAGACAATGAGCAGTTCTTC. Translated, it gives CASSLAGLDNEQFF.

The chain carries TRBV9 and TRBJ1-2; perhaps TRBD1 as D (6 bases). This CDR3 is 12 amino acids long. Deletions cut 5 bases from V and 6 bases from J, with 11 bases between. Germline loops: CDR1 SGDLS, CDR2 YYNGEE. This CDR3 reads CASRAYRDGYTF. CDR3 nucleotides: TGTGCCAGCAGGGCTTACAGGGATGGCTACACCTTC.

The genes are TRBV6-5 and TRBJ1-6; TRBD1 might be the D (6 bases). The CDR3 covers 13 residues. Germline V gene lookup returns CDR1 MNHEY and CDR2 SVGAGI. V was clipped by 11 bases and J by 12 bases, with 20 bases between them. CDR3: CAGKWGALGPLHF. DNA of the CDR3: TGTGCCGGAAAGTGGGGGGCCTTGGGACCCCTCCACTTT.